The 7 T cell receptor beta chains below come from one sample, sequenced in a study of cytomegalovirus exposure and HLA in healthy donors. Primers: 60 Vbeta forward and 13 Jbeta reverse. Generated by immunoSEQ multiplex PCR, the TCRdb table keeps only in-frame clones and is missing some. The sample contains around 200,000 clones, over 75% of which appear only once. Sequencing was carried out using PBMCs. These receptors all stem from a middle-aged man in good health and CMV-seropositive.

The chain couples TRBV15 to TRBJ2-1; TRBD1 matches at 11 bases. V dropped 1 base and J dropped 6; count of bases not matched to a gene: 2. The CDR3 runs to 15 residues. Germline CDR1 and CDR2: LNHNV and YYDKDF (reference sequence). The CDR3 loop is CATSRGGQGGNEQFF. The CDR3 nucleotides are TGTGCCACCAGCAGAGGGGGACAGGGGGGCAATGAGCAGTTCTTC. Together with reference TRBV15 and TRBJ2-1, the CDR3 gives the full variable domain: DAMVIQNPRYQVTQFGKPVTLSCSQTLNHNVMYWYQQKSSQAPKLLFHYYDKDFNNEADTPDNFQSRRPNTSFCFLDIRSPGLGDTAMYLCATSRGGQGGNEQFFGPGTRLTVL.

The chain combines TRBV10-3 with TRBJ2-1, with 8 bases identical to TRBD2. There are 15 residues in the CDR3. CDR1 and CDR2 from the germline V gene are ENHRY and SYGVKD. After removal of 2 bases from V and 2 bases from J, the junction contained 2 bases not matched to a gene. The DNA for the CDR3 is TGTGCCATCAGTGAGGACGGGAGGGCCTACAATGAGCAGTTCTTC. Protein product: CAISEDGRAYNEQFF.

The CDR3 reads CASSYSGQEYGYTF. CDR3 in DNA: TGTGCCAGCAGTTACTCGGGACAGGAGTATGGCTACACCTTC. The chain joins TRBV6-5 to TRBJ1-2; 8 bases map to TRBD1. The junction had 2 bases not matched to a gene; V was cut back by 0 bases and J by 5 bases. CDR1 is MNHEY, CDR2 SVGAGI, per germline. The CDR3 contains 14 residues.

The CDR3, as DNA: TGCGCCAGCAGCTATATGGAGGGCACTGAAGCTTTCTTT. Amino acid sequence: CASSYMEGTEAFF. V and J are TRBV5-1 and TRBJ1-1; D call uncertain. CDR1 SGHRS and CDR2 YFSETQ come from the germline V gene. This CDR3 is 13 amino acids long. V was clipped by 3 bases and J by 4 bases, with 10 bases between them.

The V and J genes are TRBV27 and TRBJ1-1; the match to TRBD1 covers 7 bases. V lost 3 bases, J lost 0 bases, and 10 bases stayed unmatched. This CDR3 spans 17 amino acids. CDR1 and CDR2 from the germline V gene are MNHEY and SMNVEV (reference sequence). For the CDR3, the DNA is TGTGCCAGCAGTTTTCTAAGACAGGGTGGTGTGAACACTGAAGCTTTCTTT. Its protein product is CASSFLRQGGVNTEAFF.

The chain has TRBV6-6 and TRBJ1-3; 7 bases are a match to TRBD1. The CDR3 length is 16 residues. J lost 0 bases, V lost 5 bases, and 7 bases had no gene match. CDR1 is MNHNY, CDR2 SVGAGI, per germline (reference sequence). DNA for the CDR3: TGTGCCAGCAGTAAGAGGGACAGCAGCTCTGGAAACACCATATATTTT. Protein: CASSKRDSSSGNTIYF.

The chain employs TRBV9 and TRBJ1-1, with D unclear. Germline lookup yields CDR1 SGDLS and CDR2 YYNGEE. This CDR3 comprises 13 residues. The germline V and J ends were trimmed by 2 bases and 1 base, with 6 bases remaining between them. Here the CDR3 DNA reads TGTGCCAGCAGCGTTCACTGGAACACTGAAGCTTTCTTT. Translating it yields CASSVHWNTEAFF.